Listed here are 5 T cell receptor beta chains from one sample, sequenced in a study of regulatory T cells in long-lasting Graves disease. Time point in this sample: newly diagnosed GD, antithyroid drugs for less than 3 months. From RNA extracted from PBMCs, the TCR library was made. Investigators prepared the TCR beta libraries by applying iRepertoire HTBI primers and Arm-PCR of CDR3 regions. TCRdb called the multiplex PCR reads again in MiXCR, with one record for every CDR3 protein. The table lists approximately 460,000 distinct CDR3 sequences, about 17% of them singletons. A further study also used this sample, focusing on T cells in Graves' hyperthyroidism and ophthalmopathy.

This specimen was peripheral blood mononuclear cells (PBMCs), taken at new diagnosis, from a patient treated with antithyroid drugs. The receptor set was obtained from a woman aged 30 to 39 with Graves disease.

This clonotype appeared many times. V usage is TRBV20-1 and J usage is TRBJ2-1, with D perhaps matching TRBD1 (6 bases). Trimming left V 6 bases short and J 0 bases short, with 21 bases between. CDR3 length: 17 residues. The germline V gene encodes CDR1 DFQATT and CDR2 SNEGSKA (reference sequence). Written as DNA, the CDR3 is TGCAGTGCGGACCCCGGGACACCATTAAGCTCCTACAATGAGCAGTTCTTC. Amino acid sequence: CSADPGTPLSSYNEQFF.

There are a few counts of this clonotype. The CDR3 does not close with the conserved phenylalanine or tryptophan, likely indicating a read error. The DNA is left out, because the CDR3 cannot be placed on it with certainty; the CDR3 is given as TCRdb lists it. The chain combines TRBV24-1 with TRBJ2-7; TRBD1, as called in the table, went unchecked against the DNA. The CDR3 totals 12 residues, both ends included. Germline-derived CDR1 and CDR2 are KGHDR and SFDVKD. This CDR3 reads CATSDLGQLPPH.

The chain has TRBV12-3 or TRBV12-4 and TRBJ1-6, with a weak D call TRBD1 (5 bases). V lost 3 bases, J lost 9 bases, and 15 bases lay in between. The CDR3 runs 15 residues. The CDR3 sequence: CASSLAGRIGSPLHF. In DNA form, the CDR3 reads TGTGCCAGCAGTTTGGCAGGGCGAATCGGTTCACCCCTCCACTTT.

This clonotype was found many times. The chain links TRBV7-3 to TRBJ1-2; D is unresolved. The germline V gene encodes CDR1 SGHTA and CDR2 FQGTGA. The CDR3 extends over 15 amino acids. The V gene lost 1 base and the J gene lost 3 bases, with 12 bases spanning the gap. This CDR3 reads CASSLSPTGDYGYTF. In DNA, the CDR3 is TGTGCCAGCAGCTTAAGTCCAACTGGCGACTATGGCTACACCTTC. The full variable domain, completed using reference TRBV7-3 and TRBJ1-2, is GAGVSQTPSNKVTEKGKYVELRCDPISGHTALYWYRQSLGQGPEFLIYFQGTGAADDSGLPNDRFFAVRPEGSVSTLKIQRTERGDSAVYLCASSLSPTGDYGYTFGSGTRLTVV.

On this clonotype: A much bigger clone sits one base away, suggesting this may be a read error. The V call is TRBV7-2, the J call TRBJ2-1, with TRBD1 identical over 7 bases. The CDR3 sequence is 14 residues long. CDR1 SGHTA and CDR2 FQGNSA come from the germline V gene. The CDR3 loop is CASSHPGGFNEQLF. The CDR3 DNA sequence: TGTGCCAGCAGCCATCCAGGGGGTTTCAATGAGCAGCTCTTC.